A single sample is the source of the 7 T cell receptor beta chains below, sequenced in a study of cytomegalovirus exposure and HLA in healthy donors. Primers: 60 Vbeta forward and 13 Jbeta reverse. Here immunoSEQ multiplex PCR was the method, and the copy in TCRdb shows in-frame clones only, minus some. This sample carries over 70,000 clones, 67% of them seen once, and the ten largest clones take about 2.1%. Input material: PBMCs. All receptors derive from a man under 40 in good health and CMV-seronegative.

V and J are TRBV4-1 and TRBJ2-4; 7 positions match TRBD2. This CDR3 comprises 15 residues. Germline V gene sequence: CDR1 MGHRA, CDR2 YSYEKL. J lost 1 base, V lost 5 bases, and 5 bases had no gene match. The DNA of the CDR3 is TGCGCCAGCAGCGGGACCGGGGGGGCCAAAAACATTCAGTACTTC. Translating it yields CASSGTGGAKNIQYF.

A few counts support this clone. This sequence joins TRBV10-1 and TRBJ2-4; 7 bases line up with TRBD2. The CDR3 consists of 12 residues. Germline-derived CDR1 and CDR2 are WNHNN and SYGVQD (reference sequence). J lost 6 bases, V lost 7 bases, and 3 bases had no gene match. The CDR3 DNA reads TGCGCCAGCATAGGGAGGGCAAACATTCAGTACTTC. Translating it yields CASIGRANIQYF.

This clone was recorded only once. CDR3 sequence (DNA): TGTGCCAGCAGCTTGGCCACAGGGCACGAGCAGTACTTC. Protein sequence: CASSLATGHEQYF. The chain is built from TRBV5-4 and TRBJ2-7; a possible D gene is TRBD1 (6 bases). CDR1 and CDR2 from the germline V gene are SGHNT and YYREEE (reference sequence). The ends were cut back, 0 bases at V and 5 bases at J, with 9 bases in the middle. This CDR3 has 13 amino acids.

In regard to this clone: This CDR3 is also generated by other DNA sequences in the sample. CDR3 sequence reads: CAISGGGPQETQYF. The CDR3 bases are TGTGCCATCAGTGGGGGAGGCCCTCAAGAGACCCAGTACTTC. The chain combines TRBV10-3 with TRBJ2-5; a possible D gene is TRBD2 (6 bases). Germline V gives CDR1 ENHRY, CDR2 SYGVKD. Deletions cut 4 bases from V and 2 bases from J, with 11 bases between. This CDR3 contains 14 residues.

This chain connects TRBV5-1 to TRBJ2-5; the D is unclear. Between the trimmed V and J ends, which lost 2 bases and 5 bases, there was a span of 10 bases. Germline CDR1 and CDR2: SGHRS and YFSETQ. The CDR3 covers 13 residues. Here the CDR3 DNA reads TGCGCCAGCAGCTTACAGATTGGGGAGACCCAGTACTTC. It encodes CASSLQIGETQYF.

This chain joins TRBV5-6 and TRBJ2-7, with D possibly TRBD2 on 7 matching bases. Germline V gene sequence: CDR1 SGHDT, CDR2 YYEEEE. Trimming shortened V by 3 bases and J by 6 bases, and 16 bases separated the two germline ends. The CDR3 spans 14 residues. The CDR3, as DNA: TGTGCCAGCAGCTCGGGGGGACAAAAAGCCGAGCAGTACTTC. The encoded protein is CASSSGGQKAEQYF.

V usage is TRBV9 and J usage is TRBJ2-6, with 8 positions matching TRBD2. The CDR3 runs 15 residues. The germline V gene encodes CDR1 SGDLS and CDR2 YYNGEE. Trimming took 4 bases from V and 3 from J; bases not matched to a gene: 3. The CDR3 loop is CASSLLAGGANVLTF. CDR3 nucleotides: TGTGCCAGCAGCCTTCTAGCGGGTGGGGCCAACGTCCTGACTTTC.